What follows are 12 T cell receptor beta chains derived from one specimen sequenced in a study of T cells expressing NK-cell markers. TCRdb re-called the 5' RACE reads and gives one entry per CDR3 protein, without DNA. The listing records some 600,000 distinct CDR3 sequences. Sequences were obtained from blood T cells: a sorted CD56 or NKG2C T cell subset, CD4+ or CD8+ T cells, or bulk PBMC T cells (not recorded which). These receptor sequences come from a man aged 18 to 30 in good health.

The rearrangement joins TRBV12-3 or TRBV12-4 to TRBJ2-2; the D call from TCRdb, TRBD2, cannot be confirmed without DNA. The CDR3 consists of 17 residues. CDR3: CASTQTSGRVSSGELFF.

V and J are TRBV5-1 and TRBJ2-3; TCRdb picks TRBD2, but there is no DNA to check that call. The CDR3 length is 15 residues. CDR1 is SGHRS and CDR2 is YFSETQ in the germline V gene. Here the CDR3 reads CASSSNSGMPDTQYF.

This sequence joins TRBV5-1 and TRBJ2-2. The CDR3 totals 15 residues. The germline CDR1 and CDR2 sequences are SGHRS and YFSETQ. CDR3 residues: CASSLVMANTGELFF.

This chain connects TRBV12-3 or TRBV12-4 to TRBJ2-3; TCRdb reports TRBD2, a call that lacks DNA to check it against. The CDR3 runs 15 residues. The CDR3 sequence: CASVLAGGGPDTQYF.

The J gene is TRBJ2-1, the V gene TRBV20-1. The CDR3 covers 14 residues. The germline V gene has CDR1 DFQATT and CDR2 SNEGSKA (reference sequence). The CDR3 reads CSASPAGAHNEQFF.

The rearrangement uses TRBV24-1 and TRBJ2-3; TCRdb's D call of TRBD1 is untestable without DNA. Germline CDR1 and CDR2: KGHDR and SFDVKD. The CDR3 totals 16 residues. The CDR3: CATSDADRVSADTQYF.

This CDR3 reads CASSFETDYSRETQYF. The rearrangement uses TRBV7-8 and TRBJ2-5. Germline V gene data show CDR1 as SGHVS and CDR2 as FQNEAQ. CDR3 length: 16 residues.

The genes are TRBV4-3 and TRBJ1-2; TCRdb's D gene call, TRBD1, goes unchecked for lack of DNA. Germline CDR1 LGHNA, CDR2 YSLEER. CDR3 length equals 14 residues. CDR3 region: CASSQDKQGYGYTF.

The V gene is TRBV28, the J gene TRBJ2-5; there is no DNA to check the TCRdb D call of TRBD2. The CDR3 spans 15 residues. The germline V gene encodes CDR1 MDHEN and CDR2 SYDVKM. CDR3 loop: CASSVAGASRGTQYF.

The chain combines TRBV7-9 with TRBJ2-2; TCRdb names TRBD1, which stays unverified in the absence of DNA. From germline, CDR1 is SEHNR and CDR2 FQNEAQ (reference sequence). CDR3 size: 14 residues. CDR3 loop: CASSFDTLGGELFF. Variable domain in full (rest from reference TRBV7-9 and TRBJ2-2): DTGVSQNPRHKITKRGQNVTFRCDPISEHNRLYWYRQTLGQGPEFLTYFQNEAQLEKSRLLSDRFSAERPKGSFSTLEIQRTEQGDSAMYLCASSFDTLGGELFFGEGSRLTVL.

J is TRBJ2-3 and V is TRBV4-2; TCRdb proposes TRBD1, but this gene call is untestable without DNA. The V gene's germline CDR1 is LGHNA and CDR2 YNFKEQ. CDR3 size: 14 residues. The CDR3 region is CASSQRGGEPQWYF.

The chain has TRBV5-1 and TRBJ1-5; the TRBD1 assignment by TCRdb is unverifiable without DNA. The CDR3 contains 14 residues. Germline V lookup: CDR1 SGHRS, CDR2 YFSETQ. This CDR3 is CASSPGDSNQPQHF.